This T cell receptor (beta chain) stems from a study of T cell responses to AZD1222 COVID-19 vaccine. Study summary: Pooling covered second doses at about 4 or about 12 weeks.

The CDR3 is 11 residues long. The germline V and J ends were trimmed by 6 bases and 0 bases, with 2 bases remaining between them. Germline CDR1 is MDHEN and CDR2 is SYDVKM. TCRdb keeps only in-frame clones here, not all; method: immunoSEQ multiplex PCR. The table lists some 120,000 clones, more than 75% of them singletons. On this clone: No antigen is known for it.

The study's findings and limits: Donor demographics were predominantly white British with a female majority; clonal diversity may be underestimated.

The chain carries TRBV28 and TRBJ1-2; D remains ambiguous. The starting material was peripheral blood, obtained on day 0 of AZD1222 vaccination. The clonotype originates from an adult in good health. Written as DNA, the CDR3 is TGTGCCAGCAGATCTAACTATGGCTACACCTTC. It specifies CASRSNYGYTF.